This paragraph covers one T cell receptor (beta chain) sequence. The data originate from a study of blood T cell repertoires in COVID-19. In the study overall: Samples of COVID-19 (acute and convalescent) were obtained from the United States, Italy and Spain. Nucleic acid was either cDNA or gDNA, and it came from T cells, B-cell-depleted T cells, or PBMCs.

Authors' methods: Reference gene primer amplification gave estimated nucleated cell counts. Data came from immunoSEQ multiplex PCR; TCRdb stores just in-frame clones and leaves some out. That table gives V, J and clone size, and the DNA gave D and trimming. The table has some 290,000 clones, 85% to 90% seen once. The CDR3 has 14 amino acids. V shed 4 bases and J 5 bases; nucleotides not matched to a gene: 5. Per the germline V gene, CDR1 is SNHLY and CDR2 is FYNNEI. Seattle patients were enrolled while actively infected and followed longitudinally. The sequence derives from a woman in her thirties with COVID-19, enrolled during active disease. The sequencing input was peripheral blood. The chain employs TRBV2 and TRBJ1-2; 9 bases map to TRBD1. CDR3 sequence (DNA): TGTGCCAGCAGTGGGGACAGGGAAGGTTATGGCTACACCTTC. It translates to CASSGDREGYGYTF. The variable domain in full, completed from reference TRBV2 and TRBJ1-2, reads EPEVTQTPSHQVTQMGQEVILRCVPISNHLYFYWYRQILGQKVEFLVSFYNNEISEKSEIFDDQFSVERPDGSNFTLKIRSTKLEDSAMYFCASSGDREGYGYTFGSGTRLTVV.